Below, 15 T cell receptor beta chains from the same sample are listed, as sequenced in a study of T-cell reconstitution after alpha-beta-depleted transplantation in children. Unique molecular identifiers were incorporated when the TCRbeta library was constructed. TCRdb called the PCR reads again in MiXCR, with one record for every CDR3 protein. The table has hundreds of thousands of distinct CDR3 sequences, 30% to 35% seen once. Sequencing used PBMCs from the stem cell graft donor, obtained from the stem cell graft. The origin of the receptors is a human donor who donated a stem cell graft to a child with aplastic anemia.

A few counts support this clonotype. J is TRBJ2-1 and V is TRBV5-1; D unresolved. The germline CDR1 and CDR2 sequences are SGHRS and YFSETQ. This CDR3 comprises 13 residues. V was pared by 3 bases and J by 11 bases, with 15 bases between. The CDR3: CASSSGPGQKQFF. DNA for the CDR3: TGCGCCAGCAGCTCCGGCCCGGGCCAAAAGCAGTTCTTC.

V usage is TRBV27 and J usage is TRBJ2-1, with D perhaps TRBD1 (5 bases). The germline gives CDR1 MNHEY, CDR2 SMNVEV (reference sequence). This CDR3 contains 18 residues. V dropped 6 bases and J dropped 5 bases, with 26 bases sitting between them. CDR3 sequence reads: CASSPLYPQGLSHNEQFF. The DNA of the CDR3 is TGTGCCAGCAGCCCGCTATACCCCCAGGGTCTATCACACAATGAGCAGTTCTTC.

This chain links TRBV29-1 with TRBJ1-2, with TRBD1 identical over 9 bases. Germline V gene sequence: CDR1 SQVTM, CDR2 ANQGSEA. V was clipped by 8 bases and J by 3 bases; unmatched bases: 4. This CDR3 spans 12 amino acids. CDR3 in DNA: TGCAGCTTTAGGACAGGGGACTATGGCTACACCTTC. Residues: CSFRTGDYGYTF.

In its sample, this clonotype was seen a few times. The chain employs TRBV12-3 or TRBV12-4 and TRBJ2-3; 9 bases are a match to TRBD2. Trimming took 3 bases from V and 4 from J; bases not matched to a gene: 5. This CDR3 is built from 15 residues. The CDR3 DNA is TGTGCCAGCAGTTTTCGGAAGCGGGAGGCAGATACGCAGTATTTT. Protein sequence: CASSFRKREADTQYF.

This clonotype was counted only a few times. The rearrangement joins TRBV12-3 or TRBV12-4 to TRBJ2-1; D is possibly TRBD2 (5 bases). The V end lost 6 bases, the J end lost 0 bases, and 12 bases lay between the germline ends. The CDR3 loop spans 15 amino acids. CDR3 coding DNA: TGTGCCAGCAGCCAGGACTCCAGCTCCTACAATGAGCAGTTCTTC. Translated, it gives CASSQDSSSYNEQFF.

The chain is built from TRBV6-2 or TRBV6-3 and TRBJ1-1; D perhaps matches TRBD1 (5 bases). Germline V lookup: CDR1 MNHEY, CDR2 SVGEGT. The CDR3 contains 13 residues. Trimming cost V 2 bases and J 4 bases, with 8 bases left between them. In DNA form, the CDR3 reads TGTGCCAGCAGTTACGTGGGGGGCACTGAAGCTTTCTTT. This codes for CASSYVGGTEAFF.

The V gene is TRBV11-3, the J gene TRBJ1-1; TRBD1 is a possible D gene (5 bases). Germline V gives CDR1 SGHNT, CDR2 YENEEA. V was cut by 5 bases and J by 8 bases, with 12 bases left in between. CDR3 length equals 12 residues. Here the CDR3 reads CASSPRGREAFF. The CDR3 bases are TGTGCCAGCAGCCCCCGGGGCAGGGAAGCTTTCTTT. Full variable domain (missing parts from reference TRBV11-3 and TRBJ1-1): EAGVVQSPRYKIIEKKQPVAFWCNPISGHNTLYWYLQNLGQGPELLIRYENEEAVDDSQLPKDRFSAERLKGVDSTLKIQPAELGDSAVYLCASSPRGREAFFGQGTRLTVV.

This clonotype was found a few times. The rearrangement links TRBV10-3 to TRBJ2-1; D is possibly TRBD2 (5 bases). V shed 3 bases and J shed 9 bases, with 9 bases lying between them. Germline V gene lookup returns CDR1 ENHRY and CDR2 SYGVKD. This CDR3 spans 12 amino acids. CDR3 sequence reads: CAISDGNAEQFF. The CDR3 DNA reads as TGTGCCATCAGTGACGGGAACGCTGAGCAGTTCTTC.

V gene TRBV6-1 combines with J gene TRBJ2-7; perhaps TRBD1 as D (6 bases). The ends were cut back, 2 bases at V and 9 bases at J, with 11 bases in the middle. Germline V gene data show CDR1 as MNHNS and CDR2 as SASEGT. This CDR3 is built from 12 residues. In nucleotides, the CDR3 is TGTGCCAGCAGTGAACTACAGGGACGGCAGTACGTC. It codes for CASSELQGRQYV.

This clonotype was counted many times. The V gene is TRBV12-5, the J gene TRBJ2-1; D is possibly TRBD2 (5 bases). The CDR3 totals 12 residues. The ends were cut back, 3 bases at V and 9 bases at J, with 9 bases in the middle. Germline assignment: CDR1 LGHNT and CDR2 FRNRAP. The CDR3 DNA reads TGTGCTAGTGGTTTCGGGGTCGCTGAGCAGTTCTTC. As protein: CASGFGVAEQFF.

The gene calls are TRBV7-8 and TRBJ2-5, with D unresolved. The ends were cut back, 5 bases at V and 7 bases at J, with 14 bases in the middle. The CDR3 is made up of 13 amino acids. The V gene's germline CDR1 is SGHVS and CDR2 FQNEAQ. Written as DNA, the CDR3 is TGTGCCAGCAGCCCTTTGGGGTGGGGGACCCAGTACTTC. This codes for CASSPLGWGTQYF.

The chain employs TRBV7-2 and TRBJ2-3; 9 nucleotides align to TRBD2. Germline-derived CDR1 and CDR2 are SGHTA and FQGNSA. V gave up 1 base and J gave up 4 bases; unmatched junction bases: 9. This CDR3 contains 17 residues. The CDR3 coding sequence is TGTGCCAGCAGCTTAGTAGCGGGGGTAGAGGGCCCAGATACGCAGTATTTT. Translated, it gives CASSLVAGVEGPDTQYF.

V and J are TRBV29-1 and TRBJ2-1; 10 bases match TRBD2. Per the germline V gene, CDR1 is SQVTM and CDR2 is ANQGSEA. Losses at the gene ends were 4 bases for V and 11 bases for J; bases not matched to a gene: 8. The CDR3 is made up of 13 amino acids. The CDR3 loop reads CSVGSASGSKQFF. Here the CDR3 DNA reads TGCAGCGTTGGTTCGGCTAGCGGGAGTAAGCAGTTCTTC.

This chain uses TRBV9 with TRBJ2-1; D is unresolved. Germline V gene lookup returns CDR1 SGDLS and CDR2 YYNGEE. CDR3 length: 12 residues. The germline V and J ends were trimmed by 0 bases and 7 bases, with 5 bases remaining between them. CDR3 loop: CASSVAGNEQFF. CDR3 DNA: TGTGCCAGCAGCGTAGCCGGAAATGAGCAGTTCTTC.

Ten or more counts support this clonotype. This chain connects TRBV4-3 to TRBJ1-1; TRBD1 matches 7 bases. Germline V gene sequence: CDR1 LGHNA, CDR2 YSLEER. Losses at the gene ends were 5 bases for V and 0 bases for J; bases not matched to a gene: 9. CDR3 size: 16 residues. This CDR3 is CASSAETGALNTEAFF. The DNA of the CDR3 is TGCGCCAGCAGCGCAGAAACAGGGGCACTGAACACTGAAGCTTTCTTT.